This T cell receptor (beta chain) was recorded in a study of radiotherapy plus CTLA-4 blockade in lung cancer. Profiling relied on immunoSEQ multiplex PCR, and the TCRdb table lists in-frame clones only, not all of them. Of about 62,000 clones listed, 60% to 80% are singletons. With ipilimumab providing CTLA-4 blockade, focal radiation was administered to patients who had chemo-refractory metastatic non-small-cell lung cancer. Sequencing used peripheral blood, obtained from a patient treated with radiotherapy plus ipilimumab. The sequence came from a human donor with non-small cell lung cancer who had a complete response to radiotherapy plus ipilimumab.

The CDR3 reads CASSLSVDTQYF. Here the CDR3 DNA reads TGTGCCAGCTCACTTTCTGTAGATACGCAGTATTTT. The chain is built from TRBV18 and TRBJ2-3, with D uncertain. V was cut by 4 bases and J by 5 bases, with 7 bases left in between. Germline V gene lookup returns CDR1 KGHSH and CDR2 LQKENI. The length of the CDR3 is 12 residues.